Sequencing of this TCR beta chain was carried out in a study of blood T cell repertoires in COVID-19. The authors' processing: The authors estimated nucleated cell counts from reference gene primer amplification. Produced via immunoSEQ multiplex PCR; TCRdb's table is partial and in-frame only. Clone size and the V and J calls come from that table; the DNA yielded D and trimming. In the table there are approximately 360,000 clones, 90% of which are singletons. In germline, CDR1 is SEHNR, CDR2 FQNEAQ (reference sequence). V shed 3 bases and J shed 0 bases, with 16 bases lying between them. The CDR3 contains 17 residues.

The rearrangement links TRBV7-9 to TRBJ2-3, with TRBD1 as a possible D gene (6 bases). The sequence was obtained from a young man with active or convalescent COVID-19. The sequencing input was peripheral blood. The CDR3 region has the DNA TGTGCCAGCAGCTTGGGGAACAGACAGGCTAGCACAGATACGCAGTATTTT. This sequence encodes CASSLGNRQASTDTQYF.